These 6 T cell receptor beta chains were all obtained from the same sample, sequenced in a study of tumor-infiltrating lymphocytes in oesophageal squamous cell carcinoma. Via MiXCR, TCRdb re-called the PCR reads, giving one row per CDR3 protein. The sample lists about 15,000 distinct CDR3 sequences; 40% to 60% were seen once. Material for sequencing was blood. The receptors shown here come from a male donor with esophageal squamous cell carcinoma.

The chain recombines TRBV24-1 with TRBJ2-1; D possibly corresponds to TRBD1 (6 bases). The CDR3 runs 13 residues. The V end lost 4 bases, the J end lost 11 bases, and 14 bases lay between the germline ends. Germline V gene sequence: CDR1 KGHDR, CDR2 SFDVKD. The CDR3 nucleotides read TGTGCCACCAGTGAGGGGACACCGAAGAAGCAGTTCTTC. Protein: CATSEGTPKKQFF.

This chain uses TRBV20-1 with TRBJ2-5; D not resolved. Trimming shortened V by 6 bases and J by 1 base, and 9 bases separated the two germline ends. The CDR3 runs to 12 residues. Germline V gene sequence: CDR1 DFQATT, CDR2 SNEGSKA (reference sequence). The CDR3 reads CSANYRQETQYF. The CDR3 DNA reads as TGCAGTGCCAATTACCGCCAAGAGACCCAGTACTTC.

The genes are TRBV6-6 and TRBJ2-3; D uncertain. The CDR3 extends over 16 amino acids. Trimming cost V 5 bases and J 1 base, with 16 bases left between them. From germline, CDR1 is MNHNY and CDR2 SVGAGI (reference sequence). The DNA for the CDR3 is TGTGCCAGCAGTGCAGAGATGTGCCTTGGCACAGATACGCAGTATTTT. It specifies CASSAEMCLGTDTQYF.

The chain combines TRBV6-8 with TRBJ2-1; possible D gene TRBD1, 5 bases. CDR3 size: 16 residues. From germline, CDR1 is MNHGY and CDR2 SAAAGT. V lost 7 bases, J lost 0 bases, and 16 bases lay in between. The CDR3 loop is CASTWGGASSYNEQFF. The CDR3 coding sequence is TGTGCCAGCACTTGGGGCGGCGCGAGCTCCTACAATGAGCAGTTCTTC.

The genes are TRBV7-2 and TRBJ2-3; 7 bases are a match to TRBD1. After removal of 5 bases from V and 0 bases from J, the junction contained 5 bases not matched to a gene. Germline CDR1 reads SGHTA; CDR2 reads FQGNSA. CDR3 length equals 15 residues. The CDR3 sequence is CASSTLQGSTDTQYF. The CDR3 DNA reads as TGTGCCAGCAGCACTCTACAGGGGAGCACAGATACGCAGTATTTT. The complete variable domain, with remaining parts taken from reference TRBV7-2 and TRBJ2-3, reads GAGVSQSPSNKVTEKGKDVELRCDPISGHTALYWYRQSLGQGLEFLIYFQGNSAPDKSGLPSDRFSAERTGGSVSTLTIQRTQQEDSAVYLCASSTLQGSTDTQYFGPGTRLTVL.

The chain joins TRBV7-3 to TRBJ2-4, with D perhaps TRBD2 (6 bases). The J call is doubtful: the DNA matches TRBJ2-1 better. From germline, CDR1 is SGHTA and CDR2 FQGTGA. CDR3 length equals 15 residues. This CDR3 reads CASSLYSGEGNEQFF. CDR3 coding DNA: TGTGCCAGCAGCTTATATTCGGGAGAAGGGAATGAGCAGTTCTTC.